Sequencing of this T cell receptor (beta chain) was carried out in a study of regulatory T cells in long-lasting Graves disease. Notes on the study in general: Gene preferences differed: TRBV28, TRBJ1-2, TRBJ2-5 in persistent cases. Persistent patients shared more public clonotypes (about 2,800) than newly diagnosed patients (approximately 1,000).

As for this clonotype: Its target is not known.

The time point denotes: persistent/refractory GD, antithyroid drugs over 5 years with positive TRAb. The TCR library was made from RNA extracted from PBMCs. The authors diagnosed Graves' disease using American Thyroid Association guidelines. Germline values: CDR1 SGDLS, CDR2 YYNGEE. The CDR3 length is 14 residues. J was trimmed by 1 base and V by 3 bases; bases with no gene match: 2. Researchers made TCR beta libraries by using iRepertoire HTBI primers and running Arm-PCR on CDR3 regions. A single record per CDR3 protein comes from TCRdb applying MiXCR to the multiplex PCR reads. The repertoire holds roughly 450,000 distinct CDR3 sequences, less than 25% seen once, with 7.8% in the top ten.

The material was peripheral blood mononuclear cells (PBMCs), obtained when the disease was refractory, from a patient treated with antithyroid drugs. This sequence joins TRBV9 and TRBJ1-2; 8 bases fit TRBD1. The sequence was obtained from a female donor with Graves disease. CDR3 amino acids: CASSAGQGNYGYTF. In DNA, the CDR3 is TGTGCCAGCAGCGCCGGACAGGGTAACTATGGCTACACCTTC.